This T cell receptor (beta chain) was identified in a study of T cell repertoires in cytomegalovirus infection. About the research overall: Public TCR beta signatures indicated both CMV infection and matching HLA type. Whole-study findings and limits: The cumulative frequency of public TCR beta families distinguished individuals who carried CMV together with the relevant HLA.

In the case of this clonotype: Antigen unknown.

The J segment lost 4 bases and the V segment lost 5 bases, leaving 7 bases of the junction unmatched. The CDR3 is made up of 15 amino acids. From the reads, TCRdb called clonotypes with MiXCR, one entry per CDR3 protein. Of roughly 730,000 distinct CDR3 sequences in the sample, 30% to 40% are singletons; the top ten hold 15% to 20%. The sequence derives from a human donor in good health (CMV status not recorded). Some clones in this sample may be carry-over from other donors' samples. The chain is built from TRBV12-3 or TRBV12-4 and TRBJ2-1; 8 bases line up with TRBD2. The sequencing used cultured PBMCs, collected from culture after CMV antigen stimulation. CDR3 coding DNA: TGTGCCAGCAGTCCAATTAGCGGGAATTACAATGAGCAGTTCTTC. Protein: CASSPISGNYNEQFF.